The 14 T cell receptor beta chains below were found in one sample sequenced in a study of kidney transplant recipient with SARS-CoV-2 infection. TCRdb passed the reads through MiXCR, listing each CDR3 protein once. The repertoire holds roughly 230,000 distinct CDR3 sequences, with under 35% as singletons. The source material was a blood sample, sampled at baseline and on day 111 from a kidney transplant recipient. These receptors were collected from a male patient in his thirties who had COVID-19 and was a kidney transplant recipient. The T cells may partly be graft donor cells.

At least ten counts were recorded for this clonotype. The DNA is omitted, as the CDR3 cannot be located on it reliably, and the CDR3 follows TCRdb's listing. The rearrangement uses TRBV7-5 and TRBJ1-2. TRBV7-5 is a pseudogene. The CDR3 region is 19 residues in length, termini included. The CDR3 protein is CISVPEGCNEVGKTYGYTF.

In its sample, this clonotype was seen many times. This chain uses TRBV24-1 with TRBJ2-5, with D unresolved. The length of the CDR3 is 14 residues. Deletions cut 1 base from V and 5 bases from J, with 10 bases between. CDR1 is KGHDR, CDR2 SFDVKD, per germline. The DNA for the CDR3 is TGTGCCACCAGTGATTTTCAATCAGGCGAGACCCAGTACTTC. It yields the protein CATSDFQSGETQYF.

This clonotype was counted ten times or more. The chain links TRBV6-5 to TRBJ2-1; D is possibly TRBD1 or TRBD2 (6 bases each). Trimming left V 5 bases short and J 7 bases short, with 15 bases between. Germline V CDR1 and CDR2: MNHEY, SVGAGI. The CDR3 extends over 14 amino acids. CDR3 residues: CASSESRGRNEQFF. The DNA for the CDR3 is TGTGCCAGCAGTGAGAGTCGGGGGCGGAATGAGCAGTTCTTC.

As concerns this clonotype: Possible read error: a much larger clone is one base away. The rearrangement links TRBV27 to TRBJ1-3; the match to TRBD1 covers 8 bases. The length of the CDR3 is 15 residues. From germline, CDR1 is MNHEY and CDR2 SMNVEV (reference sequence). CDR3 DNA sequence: TGTGCCAGCAGTTTGTCAGGGGGCTCTGGAGACACCATATATTTT. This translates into CASSLSGGSGDTIYF.

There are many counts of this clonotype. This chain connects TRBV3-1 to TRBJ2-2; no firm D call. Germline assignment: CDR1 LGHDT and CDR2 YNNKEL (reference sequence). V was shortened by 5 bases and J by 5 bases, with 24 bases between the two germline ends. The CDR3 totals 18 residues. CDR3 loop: CASSTAIPISGLTGELFF. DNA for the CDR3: TGTGCCAGCAGCACAGCGATTCCCATTTCAGGCTTGACCGGGGAGCTGTTTTTT. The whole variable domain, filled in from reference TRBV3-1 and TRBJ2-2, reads DTAVSQTPKYLVTQMGNDKSIKCEQNLGHDTMYWYKQDSKKFLKIMFSYNNKELIINETVPNRFSPKSPDKAHLNLHINSLELGDSAVYFCASSTAIPISGLTGELFFGEGSRLTVL.

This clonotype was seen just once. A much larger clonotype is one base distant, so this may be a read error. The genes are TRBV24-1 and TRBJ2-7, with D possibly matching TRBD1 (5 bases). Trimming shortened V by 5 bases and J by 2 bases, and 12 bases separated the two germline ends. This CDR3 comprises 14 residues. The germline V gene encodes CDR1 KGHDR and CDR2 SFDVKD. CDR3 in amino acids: CATSGPRGTYEQYF. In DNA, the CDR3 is TGTGCCACCAGTGGCCCTAGGGGAACCTACGAGCAGTACTTC.

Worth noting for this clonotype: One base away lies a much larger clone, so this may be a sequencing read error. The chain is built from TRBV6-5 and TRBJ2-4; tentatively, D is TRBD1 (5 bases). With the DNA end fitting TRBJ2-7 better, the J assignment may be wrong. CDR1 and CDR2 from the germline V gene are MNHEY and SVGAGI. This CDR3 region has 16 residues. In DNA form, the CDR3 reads TGTACCAGCAGTGATGATTGGGGCAGTCTCTCCTACGAGCAGTACTTC. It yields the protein CTSSDDWGSLSYEQYF.

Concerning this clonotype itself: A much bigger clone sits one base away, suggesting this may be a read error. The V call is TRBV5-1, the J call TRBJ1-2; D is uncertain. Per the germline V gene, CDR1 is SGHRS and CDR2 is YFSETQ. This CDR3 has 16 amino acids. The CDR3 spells CASSSISVRKTYGYIF. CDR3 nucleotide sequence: TGCGCCAGCTCGAGCATATCGGTTCGAAAGACCTATGGCTACATCTTC.

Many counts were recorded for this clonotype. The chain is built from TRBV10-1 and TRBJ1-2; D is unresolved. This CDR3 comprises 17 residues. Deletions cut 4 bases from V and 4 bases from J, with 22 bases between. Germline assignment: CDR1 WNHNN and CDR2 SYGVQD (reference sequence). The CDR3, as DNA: TGCGCCAGCAGTGTATCGAGAAGATCGCGAAAGACCTATGGCTACACCTTC. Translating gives CASSVSRRSRKTYGYTF.

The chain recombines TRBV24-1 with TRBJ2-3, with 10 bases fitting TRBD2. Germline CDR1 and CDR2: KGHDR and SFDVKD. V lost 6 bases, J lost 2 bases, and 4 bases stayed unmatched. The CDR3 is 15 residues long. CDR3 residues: CATSKLAGNTDTQYF. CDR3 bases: TGTGCCACCAGTAAACTAGCGGGAAACACAGATACGCAGTATTTT.

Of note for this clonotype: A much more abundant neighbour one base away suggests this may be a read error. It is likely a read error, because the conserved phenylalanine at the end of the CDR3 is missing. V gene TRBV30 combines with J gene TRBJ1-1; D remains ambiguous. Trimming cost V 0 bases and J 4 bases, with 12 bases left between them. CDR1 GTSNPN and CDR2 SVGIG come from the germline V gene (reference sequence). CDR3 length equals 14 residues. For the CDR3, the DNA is TGTGCCTGGAGTGTAGGTGTTGTTTTCACTGAAGCTTTCCTT. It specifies CAWSVGVVFTEAFL.

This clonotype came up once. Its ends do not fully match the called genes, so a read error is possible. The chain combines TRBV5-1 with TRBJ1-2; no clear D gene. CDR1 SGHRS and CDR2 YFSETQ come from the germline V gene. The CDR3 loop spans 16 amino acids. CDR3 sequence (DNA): TGCGCCAGCATGCCAGAATCGGTTCGAAAGACCTATGGCTGCACCTTC. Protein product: CASMPESVRKTYGCTF.

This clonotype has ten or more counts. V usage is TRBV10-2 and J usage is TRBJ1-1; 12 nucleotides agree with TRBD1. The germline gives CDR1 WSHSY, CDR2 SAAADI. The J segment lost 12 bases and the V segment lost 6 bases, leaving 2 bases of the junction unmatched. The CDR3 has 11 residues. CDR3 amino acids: CASRGQGAPFF. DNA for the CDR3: TGCGCCAGCAGGGGACAGGGGGCACCTTTCTTT.

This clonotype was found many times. The CDR3 DNA reads TGCAGTGCGAGAAGCGGGGGGGCCTACGAGCAGTACTTC. It specifies CSARSGGAYEQYF. The chain has TRBV20-1 and TRBJ2-7, with 10 positions matching TRBD2. The V and J ends lost 6 bases and 2 bases, in that order; junction bases with no gene match: 4. Germline CDR1 is DFQATT and CDR2 is SNEGSKA (reference sequence). The CDR3 loop spans 13 amino acids.